The rows below give T cell receptor beta chains drawn from one sample of a study of OX40 agonist ivuxolimab in advanced cancers. Profiling relied on immunoSEQ multiplex PCR, and the TCRdb table lists in-frame clones only, not all of them. The sample lists 55,000 to 85,000 clones, approximately 83% occurring once. Here the sequenced sample was CD4+ or CD8+ T cells sorted from blood, taken in a trial of the OX40 agonist ivuxolimab. The receptors stem from an adult with an advanced solid tumor such as melanoma, head and neck, liver or kidney cancer. Both conserved end residues are part of each CDR3. Fields, in order: V gene, J gene, D gene, clone size, CDR3 DNA, CDR3 protein. A D gene is named only where the DNA matches it firmly. The size field is filled for only some rows; it gives once, few, many or a size class.

TRBV19	TRBJ2-3	TRBD2	.	TGTGCCAGTAGTACCCCAATTCGGGGGGGGACTCCAGATACGCAGTATTTT	CASSTPIRGGTPDTQYF
TRBV19	TRBJ2-3	TRBD2	.	TGTGCCAGTAGCGGACTAGCGGGGAACACAGATACGCAGTATTTT	CASSGLAGNTDTQYF
TRBV11-2	TRBJ2-2	.	.	TGTGCCAGCAGCCTTGTGGGGGCGCGGGACACCGGGGAGCTGTTTTTT	CASSLVGARDTGELFF
TRBV6-1	TRBJ2-7	.	.	TGTGCCAGCACTGACCGGACGGTCGAAACCTCCTACGAGCAGTACTTC	CASTDRTVETSYEQYF
TRBV6-5	TRBJ2-1	.	.	TGTGCCAGCAGAAAGGACAGTCTCTGGTTCTTC	CASRKDSLWFF
TRBV27	TRBJ2-5	TRBD1	.	TGTGCCAGCAGTAAACTCAGGGGGATAGGCAAAGAGACCCAGTACTTC	CASSKLRGIGKETQYF
TRBV7-2	TRBJ1-2	.	few	TGTGCCAGCAGCTCCCCACCTGACTATGGCTACACCTTC	CASSSPPDYGYTF
TRBV5-1	TRBJ1-2	.	.	TGCGCCAGCAGCCGATCCGGGATTGGCTATGGCTACACCTTC	CASSRSGIGYGYTF
TRBV29-1	TRBJ1-1	.	.	TGCAGCGCCGGGTGGGCCACTGAAGCTTTCTTT	CSAGWATEAFF
TRBV28	TRBJ2-7	.	once	TGTGCCAGCAGTTTGACAGTCTACGAGCAGTACTTC	CASSLTVYEQYF
TRBV6-6	TRBJ1-2	.	large	TGTGCCAGCAGCCCTGAGACAGGAAACTATGGCTACACCTTC	CASSPETGNYGYTF
TRBV19	TRBJ1-1	TRBD1	.	TGTGCCAGTAGTACCGACAGGGCGAACACTGAAGCTTTCTTT	CASSTDRANTEAFF
TRBV2	TRBJ1-6	.	once	TGTGCCAGCAGTGTAGGTTATAATTCACCCCTCCACTTT	CASSVGYNSPLHF
TRBV6-6	TRBJ1-2	TRBD1	.	TGTGCCAGCAGTCAGGGGGGCGGCTATGGCTACACCTTC	CASSQGGGYGYTF
TRBV30	TRBJ1-5	TRBD1	.	TGTGCCTGGAGCCCAGGACAGGGGGCATTTCAGCCCCAGCATTTT	CAWSPGQGAFQPQHF
TRBV9	TRBJ2-1	TRBD2	once	TGTGCCAGCAGCGTAGCTAGGACTAGCGGGAGTGAGCAGTTCTTC	CASSVARTSGSEQFF
TRBV5-8	TRBJ2-5	.	.	TGTGCCAGCAGCTTGGAAGGACAACCCTCGTTGGCCCAGTACTTC	CASSLEGQPSLAQYF
TRBV2	TRBJ1-2	.	.	TGTGCCAGCAGTGAAGCTCCCGCGGGACTCTATGGCTACACCTTC	CASSEAPAGLYGYTF
TRBV28	TRBJ2-5	.	.	TGTGCCAGCAGTTTAAGAGGGCAGGCCCAAGAGACCCAGTACTTC	CASSLRGQAQETQYF
TRBV7-2	TRBJ1-3	TRBD1	.	TGTGCCAGCAGCTTAGAAGCGATACAGGGGTTCTCTGGAAACACCATATATTTT	CASSLEAIQGFSGNTIYF
TRBV12-2	TRBJ2-7	.	.	TGTGCAAGTCGCTTAGAGAATGGAACGCAACAGACTTCCTACGAGCAGTACTTC	CASRLENGTQQTSYEQYF
TRBV5-4	TRBJ1-2	TRBD1	.	TGTGCCAGCAGTAGTGGAGGGGACAGGGGAAACTATGGCTACACCTTC	CASSSGGDRGNYGYTF
TRBV6-5	TRBJ2-7	TRBD2	.	TGTGCCAGCAGTTACCGGACTAGCGGATACTCCTACGAGCAGTACTTC	CASSYRTSGYSYEQYF
TRBV6-5	TRBJ2-3	.	.	TGTGCCAGCAGTTACGGTACAGGGCCTAGCACAGATACGCAGTATTTT	CASSYGTGPSTDTQYF
TRBV30	TRBJ2-5	.	.	TGTGCCTGGAGTCGAAAAGTAGCAGCGGAGACCCAGTACTTC	CAWSRKVAAETQYF
TRBV7-9	TRBJ2-1	TRBD2	.	TGTGCCAGCAGAAGACGGACTAGCGGGAGTAATGAGCAGTTCTTC	CASRRRTSGSNEQFF